The entry that follows covers one T cell receptor beta chain sequence. Which antigen it targets is not known. No quality values exist for individual bases; no much larger clone is one base distant. This sample was included in a study of blood T cell repertoires in COVID-19 (TCRdb year 2020). In terms of the full investigation: Samples covering the acute and convalescent phases of COVID-19 were provided by collaborators in the United States, Italy and Spain. The prospective study material was composed of cDNA or gDNA derived from T cells, B-cell-depleted T cells, or PBMCs. Subjects who had been exposed to COVID-19, were actively infected with it, or had recovered from it provided the deeply sampled blood TCRbeta repertoires that made up the dataset. The repertoires were released in a freely available public database meant as a resource for research on the immune response to SARS-CoV-2. Samples came from the ongoing ImmuneRACE study (first 160 participants) plus 1,254 subjects from 6 global collaborators. Sample metadata almost always included a de-identified subject ID, COVID-19 status, age in years and sex. HLA class I and class II types, where available, came from metadata supplied by the sample provider rather than from assay-based typing.

TCRbeta CDR3 regions were amplified from genomic DNA using the immunoSEQ Assay, a bias-controlled multiplex PCR. As for the original processing: The number of nucleated cells in each sample was estimated from the amplification of reference gene primers within the assay. Sequence reads were collapsed and filtered to measure the absolute abundance of every unique TCRbeta CDR3 rearrangement. For each sample, productive Simpson clonality was calculated by taking the square root of Simpson's diversity index across productive rearrangements. Drawn from immuneACCESS, this table holds only the in-frame rearrangements with V and J called that TCRdb kept. Clones are partly lost; checked studies trace under half to an unresolved V gene and leave the rest unexplained. That table gives V, J and clone size, and the DNA gave D and trimming. The sample table holds about 190,000 clones, of which about 88% were seen once. Jointly, the top ten make up 3.2% of the sample.

The cysteine opens and the phenylalanine closes a CDR3 of 16 amino acids. CDR3 DNA is the only sequence kept; it has 48 bases, read in frame from the first base. In the germline V gene (reference sequence), CDR1 corresponds to SGHNT and CDR2 to YYREEE. V and J are truncated by 0 bases and 5 bases respectively, leaving an intervening sequence of 14 bases. Participants in the prospective study were enrolled through a virtual design, were aged 18 to 89 years, and lived in 24 United States geographic areas. In the prospective study, cohorts were assigned on the basis of participant-reported clinical history obtained from a screening survey and a study questionnaire. Recovered participants in ImmuneRACE Cohort 3 were defined as having two consecutive negative NP/OP PCR tests, clearance from a healthcare professional, or resolution of symptoms. In the prospective study, whole blood, serum and a nasopharyngeal or oropharyngeal swab were collected from each participant by mobile phlebotomists. Additional blood draws and questionnaires over an approximately two-month period could optionally be provided by prospective study participants. Before DNA extraction, blood samples from the prospective study were shipped at room temperature or frozen.

Broad study findings and their caveats: The amount of clinical and demographic metadata varied by source and participant and was provided uncurated.

Sample: PBMCs or T cells enriched from blood (not recorded which). The V and J genes are TRBV5-4 and TRBJ2-2, with no confident D gene call. This receptor was taken from a woman in her 30s who had recovered from COVID-19. This receptor has the CDR3 CASSLESTALTGELFF. The sequenced DNA is TGTGCCAGCAGCTTGGAATCCACAGCACTTACCGGGGAGCTGTTTTTT. Supplemented by the reference TRBV5-4 and TRBJ2-2 proteins around the CDR3, the complete variable domain is ETGVTQSPTHLIKTRGQQVTLRCSSQSGHNTVSWYQQALGQGPQFIFQYYREEENGRGNFPPRFSGLQFPNYSSELNVNALELDDSALYLCASSLESTALTGELFFGEGSRLTVL.